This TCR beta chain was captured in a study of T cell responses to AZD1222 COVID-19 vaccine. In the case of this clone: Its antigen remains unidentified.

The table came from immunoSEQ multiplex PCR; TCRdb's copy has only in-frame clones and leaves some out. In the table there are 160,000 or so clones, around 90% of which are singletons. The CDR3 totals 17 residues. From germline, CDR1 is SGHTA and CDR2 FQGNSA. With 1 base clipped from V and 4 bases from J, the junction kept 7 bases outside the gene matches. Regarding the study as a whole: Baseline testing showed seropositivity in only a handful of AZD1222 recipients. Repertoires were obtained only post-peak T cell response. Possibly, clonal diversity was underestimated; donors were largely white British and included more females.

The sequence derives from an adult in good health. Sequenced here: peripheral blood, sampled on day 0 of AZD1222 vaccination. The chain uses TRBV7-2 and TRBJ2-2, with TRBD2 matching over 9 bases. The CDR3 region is CASSLGAGGWVTGELFF. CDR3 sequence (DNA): TGTGCCAGCAGCTTAGGAGCGGGGGGTTGGGTCACCGGGGAGCTGTTTTTT.